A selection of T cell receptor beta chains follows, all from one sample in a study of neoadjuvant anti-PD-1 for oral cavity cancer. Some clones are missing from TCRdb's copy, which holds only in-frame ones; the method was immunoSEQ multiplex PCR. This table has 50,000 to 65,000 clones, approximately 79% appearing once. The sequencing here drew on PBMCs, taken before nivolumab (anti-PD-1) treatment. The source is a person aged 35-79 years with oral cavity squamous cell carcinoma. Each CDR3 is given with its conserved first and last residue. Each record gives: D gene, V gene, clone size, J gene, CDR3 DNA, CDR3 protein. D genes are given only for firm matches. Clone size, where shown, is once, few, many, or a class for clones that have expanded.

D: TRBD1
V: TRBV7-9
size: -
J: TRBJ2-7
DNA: TGTGCCAGCAGCCCTCCAGACAGGGGAGGCCCCTACGAGCAGTACTTC
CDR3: CASSPPDRGGPYEQYF

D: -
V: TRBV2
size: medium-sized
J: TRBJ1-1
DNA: TGTGCCAGCAGTGAAAGCACCGGGACACTGAACACTGAAGCTTTCTTT
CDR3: CASSESTGTLNTEAFF

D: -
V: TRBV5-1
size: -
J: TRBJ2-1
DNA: TGCGCCAGCAGCTCGTATTTCCGGGACTCCTCCTACAATGAGCAGTTCTTC
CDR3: CASSSYFRDSSYNEQFF

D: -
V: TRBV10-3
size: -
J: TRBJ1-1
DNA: TGTGCCATCAGTGAGTCTGGTGTTTTGGGTACCCACACTGAAGCTTTCTTT
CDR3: CAISESGVLGTHTEAFF

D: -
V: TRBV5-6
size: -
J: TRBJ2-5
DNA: TGTGCCAGCAGCTTGCACCGGGGGATCCAAGAGACCCAGTACTTC
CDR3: CASSLHRGIQETQYF

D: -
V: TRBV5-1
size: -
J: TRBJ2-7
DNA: TGCGCCAGTCGACTGTCCCTAACTGAGGAGCAGTACTTC
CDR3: CASRLSLTEEQYF

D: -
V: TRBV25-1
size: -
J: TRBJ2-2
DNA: TGTGCCAGCAGTGGGGAAGTAGAGCTGTTTTTT
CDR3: CASSGEVELFF

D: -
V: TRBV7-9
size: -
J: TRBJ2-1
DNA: TGTGCCAGCAGCCTAAGCGGAGCCTACAATGAGCAGTTCTTC
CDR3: CASSLSGAYNEQFF

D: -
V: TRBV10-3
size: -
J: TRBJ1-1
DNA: TGTGCCATCAGTGATAGGGGGGCGCGTACTGAAGCTTTCTTT
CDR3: CAISDRGARTEAFF

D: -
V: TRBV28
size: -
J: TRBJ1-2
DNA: TGTGCCAGCAGTTTATCATGGAGGAGCTATGGCTACACCTTC
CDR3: CASSLSWRSYGYTF

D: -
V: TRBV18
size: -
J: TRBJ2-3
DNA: TGTGCCAGCTCACCGGGGCTGGGGGCTAGAGATACGCAGTATTTT
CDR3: CASSPGLGARDTQYF

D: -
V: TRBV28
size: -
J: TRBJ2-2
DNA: TGTGCCAGCAGTTTGAGGGGAGCCGGCACCGGGGAGCTGTTTTTT
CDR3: CASSLRGAGTGELFF

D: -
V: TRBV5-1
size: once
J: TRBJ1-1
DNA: TGCGCCAGCAGCCGATTGGGGGGCGAAAGGACTGAAGCTTTCTTT
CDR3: CASSRLGGERTEAFF

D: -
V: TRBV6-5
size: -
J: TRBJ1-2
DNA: TGTGCCAGCACCATAGGAGATGGCTACACCTTC
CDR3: CASTIGDGYTF

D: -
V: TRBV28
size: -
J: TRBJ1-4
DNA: TGTGCCAGCAGCCTGGGGGCTGAAAAACTGTTTTTT
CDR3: CASSLGAEKLFF

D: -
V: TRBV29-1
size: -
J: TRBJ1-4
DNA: TGCAGCGTTGGTACAGGGAGGGAAAAACTGTTTTTT
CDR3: CSVGTGREKLFF

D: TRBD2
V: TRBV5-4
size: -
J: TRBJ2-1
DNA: TGTGCCAGCAGCGCAGGCGGCTATAGCGGGGGTAACAATGAGCAGTTCTTC
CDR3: CASSAGGYSGGNNEQFF

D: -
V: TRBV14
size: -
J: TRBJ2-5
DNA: TGTGCCAGCAGCCAACTAGGACAGTTACAAGAGACCCAGTACTTC
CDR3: CASSQLGQLQETQYF

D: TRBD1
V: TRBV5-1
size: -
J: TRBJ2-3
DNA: TGCGCCAGCAGCTTGGTTCCGGGACAGGCGCCAGATACGCAGTATTTT
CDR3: CASSLVPGQAPDTQYF

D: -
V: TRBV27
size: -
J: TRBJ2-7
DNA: TGTGCCAGCAGTTTCTCCACTACTAGCTCCTACGAGCAGTACTTC
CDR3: CASSFSTTSSYEQYF

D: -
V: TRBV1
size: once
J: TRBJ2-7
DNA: TGCACCAGCAGCCCCCTTCGAAGCCCCAAGTCGGAGGGGAGGGCCGGGATAACCTACGAGCAGTACTTC
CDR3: CTSSPLRSPKSEGRAGITYEQYF

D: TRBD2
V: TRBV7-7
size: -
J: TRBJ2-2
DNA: TGTGCCAGCAGCAAGGGACTAGCGGGGGAAACCGGGGAGCTGTTTTTT
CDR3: CASSKGLAGETGELFF

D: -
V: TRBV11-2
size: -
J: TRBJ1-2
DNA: TGTGCCAGCAGCTTAGGTGTATATGGCTACACCTTC
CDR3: CASSLGVYGYTF

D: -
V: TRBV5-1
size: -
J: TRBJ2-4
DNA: TGCGCCAGCAGCTTGGTTCAGGACTCTATGCTAGCCAAAAACATTCAGTACTTC
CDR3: CASSLVQDSMLAKNIQYF

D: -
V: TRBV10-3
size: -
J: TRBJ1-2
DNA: TGTGCCATCAGTGAGTCCTACGGGACGCAGACGACTAACTATGGCTACACCTTC
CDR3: CAISESYGTQTTNYGYTF

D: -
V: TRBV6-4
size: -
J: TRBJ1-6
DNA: TGTGCCAGCAGTGACGGTCTGCCCAATTCACCCCTCCACTTT
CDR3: CASSDGLPNSPLHF

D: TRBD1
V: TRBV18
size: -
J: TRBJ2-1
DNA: TGTGCCAGCTCACTAAGGACAGGGTCCAATGAGCAGTTCTTC
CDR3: CASSLRTGSNEQFF

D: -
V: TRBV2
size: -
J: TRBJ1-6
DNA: TGTGCCAGCATGGGTTCGGGACAAAATAATTCACCCCTCCACTTT
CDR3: CASMGSGQNNSPLHF

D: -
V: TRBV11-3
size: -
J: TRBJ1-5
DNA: TGTGCCAGCAGCTTGACAGCGAGCAATCAGCCCCAGCATTTT
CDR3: CASSLTASNQPQHF

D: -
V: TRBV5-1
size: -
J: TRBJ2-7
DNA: TGCGCCAGCAGCTTGGAGGGGGGGCCGGACGAGCAGTACTTC
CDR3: CASSLEGGPDEQYF

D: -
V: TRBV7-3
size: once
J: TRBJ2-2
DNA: TGTGCCAGCAGCTTAAAACAGGGCAACGGGGAGCTGTTTTTT
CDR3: CASSLKQGNGELFF

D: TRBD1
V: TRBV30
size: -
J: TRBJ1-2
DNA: TGTGCCTGGAGCGGGTTCCAGGGGGCCTATGGCTACACCTTC
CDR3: CAWSGFQGAYGYTF

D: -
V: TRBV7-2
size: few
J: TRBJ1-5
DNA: TGTGCCAGCAGCCCCGGGGGGGGGAGCAATCAGCCCCAGCATTTT
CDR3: CASSPGGGSNQPQHF

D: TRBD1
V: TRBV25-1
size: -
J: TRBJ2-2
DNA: TGTGCCAGCAGTGATTTTCGGACAGGGACCGGGGAGCTGTTTTTT
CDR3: CASSDFRTGTGELFF

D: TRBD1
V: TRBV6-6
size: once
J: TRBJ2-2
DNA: TGTGCCAGCAGTTATCAGGGGGTCGGCTTTGCCGGGGAGCTGTTTTTT
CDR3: CASSYQGVGFAGELFF

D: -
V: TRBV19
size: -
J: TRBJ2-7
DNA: TGTGCCAGTAGGGTGACAGGGGAGGGTAGGGGCGAGCAGTACTTC
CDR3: CASRVTGEGRGEQYF

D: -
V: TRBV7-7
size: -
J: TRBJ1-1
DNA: TGTGCTAGCAGCTCACAGATTAACACTGAAGCTTTCTTT
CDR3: CASSSQINTEAFF

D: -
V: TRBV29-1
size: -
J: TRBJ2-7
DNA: TGCAGCGTTGAATTGACAGGTACCGCCGGGTACGAGCAGTACTTC
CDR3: CSVELTGTAGYEQYF

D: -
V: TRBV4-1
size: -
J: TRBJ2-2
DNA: TGCGCCAGCAGCCAAGATGGGGGGGGCGCGAACACCGGGGAGCTGTTTTTT
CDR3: CASSQDGGGANTGELFF

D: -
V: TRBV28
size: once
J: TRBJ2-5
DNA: TGTGCCAGCAGTCCGGGACGCGAAGAGACCCAGTACTTC
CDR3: CASSPGREETQYF

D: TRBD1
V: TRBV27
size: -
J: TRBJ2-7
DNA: TGTGCCAGCAGTTTACAGGGGGGGACAGGGCCTTACGAGCAGTACTTC
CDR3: CASSLQGGTGPYEQYF

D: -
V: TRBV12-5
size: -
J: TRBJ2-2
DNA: TGTGCTAGTGGTCTGGGACTGAACACCGGGGAGCTGTTTTTT
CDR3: CASGLGLNTGELFF

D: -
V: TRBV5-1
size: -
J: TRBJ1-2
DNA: TGCGCCAGCAGCTTGGCCGGGTTAACGGGGGGCTACACCTTC
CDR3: CASSLAGLTGGYTF

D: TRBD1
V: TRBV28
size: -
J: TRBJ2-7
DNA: TGTGCCAGCAGGCACGGGACAGGGAAACACTACGAGCAGTACTTC
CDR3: CASRHGTGKHYEQYF

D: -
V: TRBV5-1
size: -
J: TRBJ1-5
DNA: TGCGCCAGCAGCCCGGGCCTGGGAGAGAATCAGCCCCAGCATTTT
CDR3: CASSPGLGENQPQHF

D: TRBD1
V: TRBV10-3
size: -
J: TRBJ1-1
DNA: TGTGCCATCAGACAGGGGGCGGTGAACACTGAAGCTTTCTTT
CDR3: CAIRQGAVNTEAFF

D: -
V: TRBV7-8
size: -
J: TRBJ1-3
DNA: TGTGCCAGCAGCCCGCGGGGCTCTGGAAACACCATATATTTT
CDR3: CASSPRGSGNTIYF

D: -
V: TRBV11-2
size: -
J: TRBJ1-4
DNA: TGTGCCAGCAGCTTAGCTAGCGTTTTAGGGGAAAAACTGTTTTTT
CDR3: CASSLASVLGEKLFF

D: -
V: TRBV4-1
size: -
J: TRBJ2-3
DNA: TGCGCCAGCAGCCAAGTTCCTAGCGTCCAAGATACGCAGTATTTT
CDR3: CASSQVPSVQDTQYF

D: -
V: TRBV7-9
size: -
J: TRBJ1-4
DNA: TGTGCCAGCAGCTTAGCGGAGAGCGGAAAACTGTTTTTT
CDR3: CASSLAESGKLFF

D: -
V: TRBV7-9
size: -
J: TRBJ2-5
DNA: TGTGCCAGCAGCTTCGGGCTTCAAGAGACCCAGTACTTC
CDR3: CASSFGLQETQYF